These 10 T cell receptor beta chains originate from one sample sequenced in a study of cytomegalovirus exposure and HLA in healthy donors. PCR involved 60 Vbeta and 13 Jbeta primers. Data came from immunoSEQ multiplex PCR; TCRdb stores just in-frame clones and leaves some out. The sample has roughly 170,000 clones, roughly 80% seen once. The sequencing sample was made of PBMCs. Receptors originate from a woman in her forties or fifties in good health and CMV-seropositive.

The V gene is TRBV4-1, the J gene TRBJ2-3; the D is unclear. The CDR3 is 15 amino acids. CDR1 MGHRA and CDR2 YSYEKL come from the germline V gene. Trimming took 5 bases from V and 0 from J, leaving 12 bases between them. The CDR3 protein is CASSLEATSTDTQYF. The CDR3 DNA sequence: TGCGCCAGCAGCTTAGAGGCTACTAGCACAGATACGCAGTATTTT.

The genes are TRBV5-1 and TRBJ2-1, with a weak D call TRBD1 (5 bases). Germline CDR1 reads SGHRS; CDR2 reads YFSETQ. The CDR3 spans 15 residues. With 3 bases removed from V and 5 bases from J, the gap between germline ends came to 15 bases. The CDR3 sequence is CASSSTEIGNNEQFF. The DNA for the CDR3 is TGCGCCAGCAGCTCGACAGAGATAGGGAACAATGAGCAGTTCTTC.

V gene TRBV7-2 combines with J gene TRBJ2-1; TRBD2 matches 9 bases. The J segment lost 2 bases and the V segment lost 0 bases, leaving 2 bases of the junction unmatched. The length of the CDR3 is 16 residues. Germline CDR1 SGHTA, CDR2 FQGNSA. CDR3 coding DNA: TGTGCCAGCAGCTTAGCGCGGGGGGGCCCCTACAATGAGCAGTTCTTC. This translates into CASSLARGGPYNEQFF.

This sequence joins TRBV4-3 and TRBJ1-6; TRBD1 matches at 8 bases. Germline-derived CDR1 and CDR2 are LGHNA and YSLEER. V shed 4 bases, J shed 1 base, and the junction held 6 bases outside the gene matches. This CDR3 has 17 amino acids. CDR3 protein: CASSRKTGGSYNSPLHF. The DNA for the CDR3 is TGCGCCAGCAGCCGTAAAACAGGGGGTTCCTATAATTCACCCCTCCACTTT.

This chain joins TRBV30 and TRBJ2-7; D unclear. V lost 0 bases and J lost 2, with 11 bases in between. The CDR3 sequence is 14 residues long. Germline V lookup: CDR1 GTSNPN, CDR2 SVGIG (reference sequence). The CDR3 DNA follows: TGTGCCTGGAGTGTACAGTGGCTGACCTACGAGCAGTACTTC. Translating it yields CAWSVQWLTYEQYF.

The chain is built from TRBV10-3 and TRBJ1-1; unclear D gene. The CDR3 totals 14 residues. CDR1 is ENHRY and CDR2 is SYGVKD in the germline V gene. V lost 4 bases and J lost 6, with 15 bases in between. In DNA, the CDR3 is TGTGCCATCAGTGGATCGGTAGTACCGTCTGAAGCTTTCTTT. This codes for CAISGSVVPSEAFF.

This clone was detected only once. The rearrangement links TRBV14 to TRBJ1-1, with D unclear. The germline V gene encodes CDR1 SGHDN and CDR2 FVKESK. The CDR3 has 13 residues. V was shortened by 3 bases and J by 0 bases, with 5 bases between the two germline ends. CDR3 sequence: CASSQYLNTEAFF. For the CDR3, the DNA is TGTGCCAGCAGCCAGTATCTGAACACTGAAGCTTTCTTT. The full variable domain, completed using reference TRBV14 and TRBJ1-1, is EAGVTQFPSHSVIEKGQTVTLRCDPISGHDNLYWYRRVMGKEIKFLLHFVKESKQDESGMPNNRFLAERTGGTYSTLKVQPAELEDSGVYFCASSQYLNTEAFFGQGTRLTVV.

There are a few counts of this clone. V usage is TRBV5-1 and J usage is TRBJ2-5, with 12 positions matching TRBD1. This CDR3 spans 19 amino acids. V was clipped by 1 base and J by 7 bases; unmatched bases: 17. Germline CDR1 and CDR2: SGHRS and YFSETQ. CDR3 nucleotide sequence: TGCGCCAGCAGCTTGTTCACCGGGACAGGGGGCATCAGTCCGGGGACCCAGTACTTC. Its translation: CASSLFTGTGGISPGTQYF.

The chain has TRBV19 and TRBJ2-2; TRBD1 matches 10 bases. The J segment lost 3 bases and the V segment lost 1 base, leaving 8 bases of the junction unmatched. The germline V gene encodes CDR1 LNHDA and CDR2 SQIVND (reference sequence). This CDR3 comprises 18 residues. The CDR3: CASSIVTGGYTYTGELFF. The CDR3 coding sequence is TGTGCCAGTAGTATAGTGACAGGGGGCTATACCTACACCGGGGAGCTGTTTTTT.

This clone was seen more than once but under ten times. The V gene is TRBV9, the J gene TRBJ2-3; no reliable D call. Deletions cut 1 base from V and 1 base from J, with 13 bases between. CDR3 length equals 16 residues. The germline CDR1 and CDR2 sequences are SGDLS and YYNGEE. CDR3 nucleotide sequence: TGTGCCAGCAGCGTAACTTTGGGCTCTGGCACAGATACGCAGTATTTT. Amino acid sequence: CASSVTLGSGTDTQYF. Complete variable domain (other parts from reference TRBV9 and TRBJ2-3): DSGVTQTPKHLITATGQRVTLRCSPRSGDLSVYWYQQSLDQGLQFLIQYYNGEERAKGNILERFSAQQFPDLHSELNLSSLELGDSALYFCASSVTLGSGTDTQYFGPGTRLTVL.